The T cell receptor beta chain under discussion was sequenced for a study of blood T cell repertoires in COVID-19 (dated by TCRdb to 2019 to 2021). The study in broad terms: The collaborator samples originated in the United States, Italy and Spain and spanned the acute and convalescent phases of COVID-19. The material from the prospective study consisted of cDNA or gDNA derived from T cells, B-cell-depleted T cells, or PBMCs. Deeply sampled blood TCRbeta repertoires from subjects exposed to, actively infected with, or recovered from COVID-19 were included in the dataset. The repertoires were made available in a free public database intended to serve as a resource for research on the immune response to SARS-CoV-2. Samples came from the ongoing ImmuneRACE study (first 160 participants) plus 1,254 subjects from 6 global collaborators. Nearly every sample came with metadata listing a de-identified subject ID, COVID-19 status, age in years and sex. Where available, HLA class I and class II types were taken from metadata supplied by the sample provider and were not determined by assay-based typing. What the authors observed across the whole study: The quantity of clinical and demographic metadata differed by source and by participant and was supplied without curation.

Participants in the prospective study were aged about 18 to 95 years, lived in under 30 United States geographic areas, and enrolled through a virtual design. To assign participants to cohorts, the prospective study relied on clinical history that participants themselves reported in a screening survey and a study questionnaire. Recovered participants in ImmuneRACE Cohort 3 were defined as having two consecutive negative NP/OP PCR tests, clearance from a healthcare professional, or resolution of symptoms. Each participant in the prospective study had whole blood, serum and a nasopharyngeal or oropharyngeal swab collected by mobile phlebotomists. Additional blood draws and questionnaires over an approximately 2-month period could optionally be provided by prospective study participants. Prospective study blood samples were shipped either frozen or at room temperature before DNA extraction. In regard to this clone: Its specific antigen is unknown. The record has no base qualities; no much larger clone is one base away.

TCRbeta CDR3 regions were amplified from genomic DNA using the immunoSEQ Assay, a bias-controlled multiplex PCR. As for the authors' bioinformatics: Within the assay, amplification of reference gene primers was used to estimate how many nucleated cells each sample contained. To quantify the absolute abundance of each unique TCRbeta CDR3 rearrangement, sequence reads were collapsed and filtered. For each sample, productive Simpson clonality was calculated as the square root of Simpson's diversity index across productive rearrangements. TCRdb re-hosts the immuneACCESS table, in-frame sequences only. Its copies lack some clones; in the studies checked, an unresolved V gene accounts for under half of them, and the cause for the rest is not known. The V and J calls and clone size are taken from that table; D and trimming were inferred from the DNA. Recorded for this sample are about half a million clones; 70% to 90% of them occurred a single time. The biggest ten clones account for more than 7.5% of the sample.

The receptor's source is a woman between 55 and 75 years old who had recovered from COVID-19. The sample comprised PBMCs or T cells enriched from blood (not recorded which).

The base sequence is TGTGCCAGCAGTAAACAGGGGGCGTGGGGCACTGAAGCTTTCTTT. The encoded protein is CASSKQGAWGTEAFF. The sequence is built from TRBV6-5 and TRBJ1-1; 9 central nucleotides agree with TRBD1. The CDR3 goes from the cysteine to the phenylalanine over 15 residues. Solely the CDR3 DNA is kept, with 45 bases framed from the first base. CDR1 and CDR2, per the germline V gene, are MNHEY and SVGAGI. For this chain, trimming is 5 bases at the V end and 4 bases at the J end, and the number of junction bases without a gene match is 8.